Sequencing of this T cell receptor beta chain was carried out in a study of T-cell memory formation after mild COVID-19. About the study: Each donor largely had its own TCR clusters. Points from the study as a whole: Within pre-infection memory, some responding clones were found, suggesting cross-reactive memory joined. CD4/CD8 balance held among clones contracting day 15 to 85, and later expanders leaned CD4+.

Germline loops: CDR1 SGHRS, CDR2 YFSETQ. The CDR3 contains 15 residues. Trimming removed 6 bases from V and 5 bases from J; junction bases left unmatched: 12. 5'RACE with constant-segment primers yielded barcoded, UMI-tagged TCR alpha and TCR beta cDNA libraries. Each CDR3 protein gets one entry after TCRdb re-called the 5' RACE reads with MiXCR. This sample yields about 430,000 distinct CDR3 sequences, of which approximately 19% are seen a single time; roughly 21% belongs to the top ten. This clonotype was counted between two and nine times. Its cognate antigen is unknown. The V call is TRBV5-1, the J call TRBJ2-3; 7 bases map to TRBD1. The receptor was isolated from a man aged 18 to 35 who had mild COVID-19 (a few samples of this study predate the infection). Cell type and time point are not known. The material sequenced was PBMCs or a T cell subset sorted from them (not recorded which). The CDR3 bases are TGCGCCAGCACCCGAACAGGGGATTCCGGAGATACGCAGTATTTT. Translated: CASTRTGDSGDTQYF.